This T cell receptor (beta chain) was identified during a study of cytomegalovirus exposure and HLA in healthy donors. CDR1 and CDR2 from the germline V gene are WSHSY and SAAADI. V shed 10 bases and J 6 bases; nucleotides not matched to a gene: 8. The CDR3 loop spans 13 amino acids. The PCR had 60 Vbeta and 13 Jbeta primers. Here immunoSEQ multiplex PCR was the method, and the copy in TCRdb shows in-frame clones only, minus some. The sample lists 150,000 to 200,000 clones, approximately 78% occurring once. This TCR was sampled from a human donor in good health. The genes are TRBV10-2 and TRBJ2-1; 8 nucleotides match TRBD1. Sequenced input: PBMCs. In nucleotides, the CDR3 is TGCGCCACCAGACAGGGGTTATTCAATGAGCAGTTCTTC. It encodes CATRQGLFNEQFF.